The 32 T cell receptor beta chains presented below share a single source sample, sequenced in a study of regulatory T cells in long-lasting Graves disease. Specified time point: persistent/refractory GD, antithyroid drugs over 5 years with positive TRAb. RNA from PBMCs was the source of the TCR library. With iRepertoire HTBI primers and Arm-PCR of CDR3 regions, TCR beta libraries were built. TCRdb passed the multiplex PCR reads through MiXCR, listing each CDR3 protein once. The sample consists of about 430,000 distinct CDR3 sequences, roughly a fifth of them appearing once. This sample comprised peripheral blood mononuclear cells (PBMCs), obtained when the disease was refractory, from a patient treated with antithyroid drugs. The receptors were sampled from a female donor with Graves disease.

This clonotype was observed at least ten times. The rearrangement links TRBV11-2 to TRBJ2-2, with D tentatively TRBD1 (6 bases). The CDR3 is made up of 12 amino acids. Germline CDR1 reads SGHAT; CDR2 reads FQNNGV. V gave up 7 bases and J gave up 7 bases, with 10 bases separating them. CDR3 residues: CASKGVGGELFF. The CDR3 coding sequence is TGTGCCAGCAAGGGGGTAGGCGGGGAGCTGTTTTTT.

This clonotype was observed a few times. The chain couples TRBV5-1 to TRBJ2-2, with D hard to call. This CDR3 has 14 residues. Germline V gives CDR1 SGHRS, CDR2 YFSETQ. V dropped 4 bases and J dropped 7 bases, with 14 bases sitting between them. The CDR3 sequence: CASSELGPYGELFF. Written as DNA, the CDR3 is TGCGCCAGCAGCGAGCTAGGACCTTACGGGGAGCTGTTTTTT.

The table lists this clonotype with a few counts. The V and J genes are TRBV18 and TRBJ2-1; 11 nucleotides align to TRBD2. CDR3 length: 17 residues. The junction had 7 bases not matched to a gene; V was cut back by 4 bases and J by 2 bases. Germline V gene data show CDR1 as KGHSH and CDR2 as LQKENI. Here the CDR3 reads CASSLKLAGATYNEQFF. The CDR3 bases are TGTGCCAGCTCACTTAAACTAGCGGGAGCAACCTACAATGAGCAGTTCTTC.

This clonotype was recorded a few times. The CDR3 DNA sequence: TGTGCCAGCAGTCCAAGGGCGGGGGCGAACACCGGGGAGCTGTTTTTT. This sequence encodes CASSPRAGANTGELFF. The chain links TRBV6-1 to TRBJ2-2; 7 bases align to TRBD2. The CDR3 loop spans 16 amino acids. V dropped 5 bases and J dropped 0; count of bases not matched to a gene: 6. CDR1 and CDR2 (germline): MNHNS, SASEGT.

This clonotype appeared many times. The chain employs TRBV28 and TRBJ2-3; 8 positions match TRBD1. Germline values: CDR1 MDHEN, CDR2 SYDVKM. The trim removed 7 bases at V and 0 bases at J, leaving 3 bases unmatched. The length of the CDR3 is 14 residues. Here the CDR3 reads CASNRQGSTDTQYF. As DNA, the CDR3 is TGTGCCAGCAACAGACAGGGGAGCACAGATACGCAGTATTTT.

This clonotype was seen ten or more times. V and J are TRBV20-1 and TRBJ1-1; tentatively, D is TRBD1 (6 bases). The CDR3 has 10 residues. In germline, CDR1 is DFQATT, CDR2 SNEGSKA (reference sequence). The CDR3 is CLDSLVEAFF. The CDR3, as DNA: TGCCTGGACAGCTTAGTTGAAGCTTTCTTT.

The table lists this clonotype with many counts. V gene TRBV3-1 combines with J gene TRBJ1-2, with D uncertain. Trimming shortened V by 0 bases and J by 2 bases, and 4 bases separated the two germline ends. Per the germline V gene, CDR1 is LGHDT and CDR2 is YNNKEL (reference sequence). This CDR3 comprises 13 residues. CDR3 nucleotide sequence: TGTGCCAGCAGCCAAGAGGGAAACTATGGCTACACCTTC. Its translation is CASSQEGNYGYTF.

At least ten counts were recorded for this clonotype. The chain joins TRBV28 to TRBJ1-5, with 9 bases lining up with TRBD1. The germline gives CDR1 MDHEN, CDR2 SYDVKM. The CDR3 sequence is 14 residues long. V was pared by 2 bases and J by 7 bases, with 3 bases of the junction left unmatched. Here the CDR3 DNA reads TGTGCCAGCAGTTTAAGGGACAGGGTCCAGCCCCAGCATTTT. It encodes CASSLRDRVQPQHF. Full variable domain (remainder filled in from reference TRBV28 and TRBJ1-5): DVKVTQSSRYLVKRTGEKVFLECVQDMDHENMFWYRQDPGLGLRLIYFSYDVKMKEKGDIPEGYSVSREKKERFSLILESASTNQTSMYLCASSLRDRVQPQHFGDGTRLSIL.

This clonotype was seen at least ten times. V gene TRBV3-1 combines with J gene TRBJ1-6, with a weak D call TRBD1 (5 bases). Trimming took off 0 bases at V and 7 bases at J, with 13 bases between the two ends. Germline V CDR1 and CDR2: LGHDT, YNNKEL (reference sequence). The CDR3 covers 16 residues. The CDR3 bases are TGTGCCAGCAGCCAAGAGGCGGGACGGACCAATTCACCCCTCCACTTT. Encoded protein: CASSQEAGRTNSPLHF.

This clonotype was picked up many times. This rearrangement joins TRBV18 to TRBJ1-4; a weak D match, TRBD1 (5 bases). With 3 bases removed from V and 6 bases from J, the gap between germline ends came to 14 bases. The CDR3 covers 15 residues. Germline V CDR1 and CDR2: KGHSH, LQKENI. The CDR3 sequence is CASSPDQRGHEKLFF. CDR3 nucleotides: TGTGCCAGCTCACCGGACCAGAGGGGTCATGAAAAACTGTTTTTT. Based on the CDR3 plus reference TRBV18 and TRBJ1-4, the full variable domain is NAGVMQNPRHLVRRRGQEARLRCSPMKGHSHVYWYRQLPEEGLKFMVYLQKENIIDESGMPKERFSAEFPKEGPSILRIQQVVRGDSAAYFCASSPDQRGHEKLFFGSGTQLSVL.

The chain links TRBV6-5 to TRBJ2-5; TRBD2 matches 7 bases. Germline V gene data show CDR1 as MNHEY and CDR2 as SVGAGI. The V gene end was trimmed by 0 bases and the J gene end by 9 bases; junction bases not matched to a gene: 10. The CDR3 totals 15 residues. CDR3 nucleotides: TGTGCCAGCAGTTACTCTCCCGGCGGGGGTGAGGCCCAGTACTTC. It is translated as CASSYSPGGGEAQYF.

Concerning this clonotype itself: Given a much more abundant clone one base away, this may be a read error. CDR3 loop: CASGDRGREKLFF. The CDR3 DNA follows: TGTGCCAGCGGGGACAGGGGGCGAGAAAAACTGTTTTTT. The gene calls are TRBV7-9 and TRBJ1-4; 12 bases align to TRBD1. The junction had 3 bases not matched to a gene; V was cut back by 8 bases and J by 8 bases. This CDR3 has 13 residues. Germline CDR1 and CDR2: SEHNR and FQNEAQ (reference sequence).

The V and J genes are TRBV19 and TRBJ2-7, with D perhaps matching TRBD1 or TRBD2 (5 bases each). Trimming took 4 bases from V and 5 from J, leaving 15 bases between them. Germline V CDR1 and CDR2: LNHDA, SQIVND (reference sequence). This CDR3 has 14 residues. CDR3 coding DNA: TGTGCCAGTAGTACCAGGGAGCTTCACAACGAGCAGTACTTC. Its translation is CASSTRELHNEQYF. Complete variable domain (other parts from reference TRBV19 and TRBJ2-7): DGGITQSPKYLFRKEGQNVTLSCEQNLNHDAMYWYRQDPGQGLRLIYYSQIVNDFQKGDIAEGYSVSREKKESFPLTVTSAQKNPTAFYLCASSTRELHNEQYFGPGTRLTVT.

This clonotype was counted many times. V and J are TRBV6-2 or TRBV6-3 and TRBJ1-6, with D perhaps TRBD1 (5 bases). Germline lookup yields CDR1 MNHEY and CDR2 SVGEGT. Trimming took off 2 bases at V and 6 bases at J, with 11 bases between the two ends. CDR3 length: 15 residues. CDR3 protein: CASSYGADVNSPLHF. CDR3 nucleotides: TGTGCCAGCAGTTACGGGGCGGACGTTAATTCACCCCTCCACTTT.

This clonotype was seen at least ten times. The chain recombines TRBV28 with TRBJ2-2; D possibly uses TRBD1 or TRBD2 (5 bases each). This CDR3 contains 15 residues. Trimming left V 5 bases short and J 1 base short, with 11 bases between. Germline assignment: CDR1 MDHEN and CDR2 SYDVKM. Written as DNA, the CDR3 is TGTGCCAGCAGTCCCGGGACGGTGAACACCGGGGAGCTGTTTTTT. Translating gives CASSPGTVNTGELFF.

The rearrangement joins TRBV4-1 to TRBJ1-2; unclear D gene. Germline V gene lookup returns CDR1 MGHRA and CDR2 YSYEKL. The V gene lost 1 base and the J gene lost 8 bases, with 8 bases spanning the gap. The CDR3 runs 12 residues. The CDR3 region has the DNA TGCGCCAGCAGCCAAGGGACTGGGGGCTACACCTTC. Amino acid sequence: CASSQGTGGYTF.

CDR3 protein: CSARSPRRVVETYEQYF. The CDR3 nucleotides read TGCAGTGCGCGCAGCCCCCGGCGGGTAGTTGAGACCTACGAGCAGTACTTC. The V gene is TRBV20-1, the J gene TRBJ2-7; TRBD2 might be the D (5 bases). Germline loops: CDR1 DFQATT, CDR2 SNEGSKA (reference sequence). The CDR3 contains 17 residues. V was cut by 6 bases and J by 2 bases, with 26 bases left in between.

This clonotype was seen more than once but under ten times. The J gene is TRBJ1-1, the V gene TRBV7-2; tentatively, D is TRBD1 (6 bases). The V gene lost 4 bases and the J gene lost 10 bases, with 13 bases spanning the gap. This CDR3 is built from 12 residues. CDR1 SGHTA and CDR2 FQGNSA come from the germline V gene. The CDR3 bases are TGTGCCAGCAGCTCTCCCGACAGGCCAGCTTTCTTT. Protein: CASSSPDRPAFF.

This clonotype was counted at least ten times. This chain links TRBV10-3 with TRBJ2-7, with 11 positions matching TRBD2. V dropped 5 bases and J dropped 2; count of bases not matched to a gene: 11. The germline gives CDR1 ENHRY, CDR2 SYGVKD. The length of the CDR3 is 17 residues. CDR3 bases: TGTGCCATCAGTACAGGGGAAACTAGCGGGAGCCCCTACGAGCAGTACTTC. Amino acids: CAISTGETSGSPYEQYF.

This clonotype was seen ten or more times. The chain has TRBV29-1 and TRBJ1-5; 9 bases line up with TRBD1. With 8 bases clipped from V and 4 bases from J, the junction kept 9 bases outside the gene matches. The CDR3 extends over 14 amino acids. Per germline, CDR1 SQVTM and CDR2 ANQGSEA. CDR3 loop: CSSVRDRANQPQHF. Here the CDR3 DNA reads TGCAGCTCTGTTAGGGACAGGGCTAATCAGCCCCAGCATTTT.

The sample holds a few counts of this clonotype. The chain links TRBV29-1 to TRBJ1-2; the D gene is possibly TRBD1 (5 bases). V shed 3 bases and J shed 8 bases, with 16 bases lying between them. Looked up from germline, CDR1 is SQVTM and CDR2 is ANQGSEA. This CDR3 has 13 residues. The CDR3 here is CSVEAEGYEGYTF. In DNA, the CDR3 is TGCAGCGTTGAGGCGGAGGGGTATGAAGGCTACACCTTC. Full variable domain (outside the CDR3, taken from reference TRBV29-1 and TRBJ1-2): SAVISQKPSRDICQRGTSLTIQCQVDSQVTMMFWYRQQPGQSLTLIATANQGSEATYESGFVIDKFPISRPNLTFSTLTVSNMSPEDSSIYLCSVEAEGYEGYTFGSGTRLTVV.

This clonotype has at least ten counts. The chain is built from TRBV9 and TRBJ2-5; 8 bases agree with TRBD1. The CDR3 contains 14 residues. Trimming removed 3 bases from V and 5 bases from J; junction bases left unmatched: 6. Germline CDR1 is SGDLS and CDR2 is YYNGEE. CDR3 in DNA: TGTGCCAGCAGCGGACAGGGGCCGGGGGAGACCCAGTACTTC. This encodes CASSGQGPGETQYF.

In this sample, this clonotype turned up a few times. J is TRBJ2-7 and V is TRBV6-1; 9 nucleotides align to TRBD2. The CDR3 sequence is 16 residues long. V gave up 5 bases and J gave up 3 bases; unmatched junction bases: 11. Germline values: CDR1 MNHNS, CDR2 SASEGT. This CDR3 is CASSQRPSGGHYEQYF. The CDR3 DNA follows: TGTGCCAGCAGTCAAAGGCCGAGCGGGGGGCACTACGAGCAGTACTTC.

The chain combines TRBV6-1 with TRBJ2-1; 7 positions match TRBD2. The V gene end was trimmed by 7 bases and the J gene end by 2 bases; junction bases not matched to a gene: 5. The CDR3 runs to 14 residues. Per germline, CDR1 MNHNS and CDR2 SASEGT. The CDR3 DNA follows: TGTGCCAGCACCGCTGGGGGGGCCTACAATGAGCAGTTCTTC. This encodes CASTAGGAYNEQFF.

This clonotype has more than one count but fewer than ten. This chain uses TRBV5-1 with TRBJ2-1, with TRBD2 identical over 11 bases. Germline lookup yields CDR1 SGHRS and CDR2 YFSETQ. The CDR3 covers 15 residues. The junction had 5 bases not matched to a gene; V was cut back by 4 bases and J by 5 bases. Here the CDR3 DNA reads TGCGCCAGCAGCACTCTAGCGGGGGGTAACAATGAGCAGTTCTTC. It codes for CASSTLAGGNNEQFF.

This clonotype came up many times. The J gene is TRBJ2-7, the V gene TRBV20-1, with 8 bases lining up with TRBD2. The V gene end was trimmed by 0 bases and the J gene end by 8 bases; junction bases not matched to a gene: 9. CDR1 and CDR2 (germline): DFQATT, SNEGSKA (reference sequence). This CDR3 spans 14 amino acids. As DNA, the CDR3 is TGCAGTGCTAGAGATCTCGGGAGGGCCTTAAAGCAGTACTTC. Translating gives CSARDLGRALKQYF.

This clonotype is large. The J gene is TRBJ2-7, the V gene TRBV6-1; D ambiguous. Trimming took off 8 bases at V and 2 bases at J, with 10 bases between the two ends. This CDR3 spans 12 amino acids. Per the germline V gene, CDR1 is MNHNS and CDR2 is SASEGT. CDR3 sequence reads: CASGPSPYEQYF. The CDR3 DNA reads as TGTGCCAGCGGCCCGTCCCCCTACGAGCAGTACTTC.

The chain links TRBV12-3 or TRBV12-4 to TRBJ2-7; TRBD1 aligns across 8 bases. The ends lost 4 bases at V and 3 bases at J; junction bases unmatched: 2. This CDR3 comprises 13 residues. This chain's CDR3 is CASSCGQGYEQYF. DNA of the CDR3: TGTGCCAGCAGTTGCGGACAGGGCTACGAGCAGTACTTC.

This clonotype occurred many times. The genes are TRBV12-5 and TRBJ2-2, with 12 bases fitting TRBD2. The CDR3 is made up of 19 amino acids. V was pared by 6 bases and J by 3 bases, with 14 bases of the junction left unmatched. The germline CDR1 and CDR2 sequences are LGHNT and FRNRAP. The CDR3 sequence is CASGSLSSGRAWDTGELFF. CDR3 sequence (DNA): TGTGCTAGTGGATCCCTATCTAGCGGGAGGGCCTGGGACACCGGGGAGCTGTTTTTT.

The CDR3, as DNA: TGCAGTGCTAAGCGGGGGCCTGGCGAGCAGTACTTC. Translating it yields CSAKRGPGEQYF. The chain has TRBV20-1 and TRBJ2-7; 8 bases map to TRBD2. Per the germline V gene, CDR1 is DFQATT and CDR2 is SNEGSKA (reference sequence). The CDR3 is 12 residues long. V shed 4 bases, J shed 6 bases, and the junction held 5 bases outside the gene matches.

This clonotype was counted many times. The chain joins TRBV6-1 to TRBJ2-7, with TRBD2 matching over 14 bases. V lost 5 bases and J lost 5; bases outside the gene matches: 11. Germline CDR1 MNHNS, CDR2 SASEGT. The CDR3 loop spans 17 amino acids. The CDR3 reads CASSPQLGLAGVDEQYF. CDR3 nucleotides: TGTGCCAGCAGTCCACAATTGGGACTAGCGGGAGTCGACGAGCAGTACTTC.

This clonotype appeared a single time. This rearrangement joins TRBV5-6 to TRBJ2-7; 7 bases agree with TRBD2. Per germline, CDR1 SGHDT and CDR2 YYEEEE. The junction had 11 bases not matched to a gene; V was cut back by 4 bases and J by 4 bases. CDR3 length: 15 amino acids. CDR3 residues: CASSLTGGSGYEQYF. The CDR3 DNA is TGTGCCAGCAGCCTAACGGGCGGGAGTGGTTACGAGCAGTACTTC.